These 24 T cell receptor beta chains were sequenced from one sample in a study of shared clonotypes between healthy human individuals. Repertoires were generated with immunoSEQ multiplex PCR, while TCRdb's copy carries only in-frame clones and drops some. Of roughly 2.5 million clones listed, approximately 92% were seen once; the top ten hold over 0.12%. Sequencing was carried out using naive CD4+ T cells sorted from blood. Sample subset: CD45RA+ positively selected. The receptors derive from a man in his late teens or twenties in good health.

The chain is built from TRBV21-1 and TRBJ1-5; the D call in the table, TRBD1, was not verified against the DNA. TRBV21-1 is deemed a pseudogene. CDR3 size: 14 residues. The CDR3 sequence: CASSKVRGRQPQHF. DNA for the CDR3: TGTGCCAGCAGCAAAGTGAGGGGGCGTCAGCCCCAGCATTTT.

Written as DNA, the CDR3 is TGTGCCAGCAGCTTGAACACCTACGAGCAGTACTTC. Residues: CASSLNTYEQYF. The chain couples TRBV5-5 to TRBJ2-7, with no clear D. The CDR3 has 12 residues. V was cut by 1 base and J by 2 bases, with 4 bases left in between. CDR1 and CDR2 from the germline V gene are SGHKS and YYEKEE (reference sequence).

The chain joins TRBV19 to TRBJ1-5; D call uncertain. Trimming shortened V by 6 bases and J by 4 bases, and 7 bases separated the two germline ends. This CDR3 is built from 12 residues. Germline V gene data show CDR1 as LNHDA and CDR2 as SQIVND (reference sequence). The CDR3 is CASRVGNQPQHF. In nucleotides, the CDR3 is TGTGCCAGTAGGGTGGGGAATCAGCCCCAGCATTTT.

This chain joins TRBV10-1 and TRBJ2-3; D not certain. The CDR3 is 12 amino acids. Trimming removed 2 bases from V and 4 bases from J, with 4 bases in between. Germline CDR1 reads WNHNN; CDR2 reads SYGVQD (reference sequence). The DNA of the CDR3 is TGCGCCAGCAGTGAGGTGGCAGATACGCAGTATTTT. Its translation: CASSEVADTQYF.

The V call is TRBV28, the J call TRBJ1-1; D might be TRBD1 (6 bases). The V end was cut by 8 bases, the J end by 4 bases, with 14 bases between. The CDR3 runs 13 residues. Germline CDR1 MDHEN, CDR2 SYDVKM. The CDR3 is CASGTGMRTEAFF. As DNA, the CDR3 is TGTGCCAGCGGAACAGGGATGCGCACTGAAGCTTTCTTT.

V gene TRBV7-2 combines with J gene TRBJ2-1; tentatively, D is TRBD2 (5 bases). This CDR3 comprises 15 residues. CDR1 is SGHTA and CDR2 is FQGNSA in the germline V gene. Between the trimmed V and J ends, which lost 0 bases and 3 bases, there was a span of 9 bases. The CDR3 loop reads CASSLAVGLYNEQFF. CDR3 in DNA: TGTGCCAGCAGCTTAGCGGTTGGACTCTACAATGAGCAGTTCTTC.

On this clone: The same CDR3 arises from other DNA sequences in this sample as well. The genes are TRBV10-3 and TRBJ2-3; D is uncertain. V was pared by 4 bases and J by 0 bases, with 2 bases between. There are 12 residues in the CDR3. Germline CDR1 ENHRY, CDR2 SYGVKD. For the CDR3, the DNA is TGTGCCATCAGTGCTAGCACAGATACGCAGTATTTT. This translates into CAISASTDTQYF.

This chain connects TRBV5-6 to TRBJ1-4; D is possibly TRBD1 (5 bases). With 4 bases removed from V and 8 bases from J, the gap between germline ends came to 15 bases. CDR3 length: 14 amino acids. Germline values: CDR1 SGHDT, CDR2 YYEEEE. The CDR3 loop is CASSAPGREEKLFF. For the CDR3, the DNA is TGTGCCAGCAGCGCTCCGGGACGGGAAGAAAAACTGTTTTTT. Complete variable domain (other parts from reference TRBV5-6 and TRBJ1-4): DAGVTQSPTHLIKTRGQQVTLRCSPKSGHDTVSWYQQALGQGPQFIFQYYEEEERQRGNFPDRFSGHQFPNYSSELNVNALLLGDSALYLCASSAPGREEKLFFGSGTQLSVL.

The chain carries TRBV6-4 and TRBJ2-2; TRBD2 agrees at 10 bases. V was clipped by 3 bases and J by 0 bases; unmatched bases: 1. Germline values: CDR1 MRHNA, CDR2 SNTAGT. CDR3 size: 16 residues. CDR3 region: CASSELAGTNTGELFF. DNA of the CDR3: TGTGCCAGCAGTGAACTAGCGGGGACGAACACCGGGGAGCTGTTTTTT.

The chain combines TRBV10-3 with TRBJ2-5; D is perhaps TRBD2 (6 bases). This CDR3 contains 13 residues. Per the germline V gene, CDR1 is ENHRY and CDR2 is SYGVKD. Trimming removed 5 bases at V and 3 bases at J, with 10 bases between. CDR3 bases: TGTGCCATCAGTAAATCGGGAGAAGAGACCCAGTACTTC. This translates into CAISKSGEETQYF.

This chain uses TRBV2 with TRBJ2-2, with a weak D call TRBD2 (6 bases). This CDR3 region has 16 residues. The V end was cut by 6 bases, the J end by 0 bases, with 14 bases between. CDR1 is SNHLY, CDR2 FYNNEI, per germline. CDR3 bases: TGTGCCAGCAGGAAACTAGCTCGGACGAACACCGGGGAGCTGTTTTTT. Protein product: CASRKLARTNTGELFF.

The rearrangement joins TRBV6-5 to TRBJ1-1; D gene unclear. V lost 0 bases and J 0 bases, leaving 11 bases between the germline ends. The CDR3 has 16 residues. Germline V gene lookup returns CDR1 MNHEY and CDR2 SVGAGI. The CDR3 bases are TGTGCCAGCAGTTACTCGAGTCTGGGAGTGAACACTGAAGCTTTCTTT. Its protein product is CASSYSSLGVNTEAFF.

J is TRBJ2-2 and V is TRBV6-5; D unclear. This CDR3 spans 14 amino acids. Trimming removed 7 bases at V and 8 bases at J, with 17 bases between. Germline V gene lookup returns CDR1 MNHEY and CDR2 SVGAGI. The CDR3 region is CASINWPISGELFF. CDR3 coding DNA: TGTGCCAGCATTAATTGGCCTATCTCGGGGGAGCTGTTTTTT.

V and J are TRBV6-1 and TRBJ1-6; D is undetermined. Germline CDR1 is MNHNS and CDR2 is SASEGT. Trimming took 6 bases from V and 3 from J, leaving 12 bases between them. The CDR3 length is 15 residues. The CDR3 coding sequence is TGTGCCAGCAGACCCAGTTCGAGCTATAATTCACCCCTCCACTTT. Its protein product is CASRPSSSYNSPLHF.

The rearrangement links TRBV5-4 to TRBJ1-6, with D hard to call. With 4 bases removed from V and 9 bases from J, the gap between germline ends came to 17 bases. The germline CDR1 and CDR2 sequences are SGHNT and YYREEE (reference sequence). This CDR3 spans 15 amino acids. The CDR3 is CASSPWTGGLSPLHF. CDR3 sequence (DNA): TGTGCCAGCAGCCCATGGACGGGTGGGCTTTCACCCCTCCACTTT. Full variable domain (outside the CDR3, taken from reference TRBV5-4 and TRBJ1-6): ETGVTQSPTHLIKTRGQQVTLRCSSQSGHNTVSWYQQALGQGPQFIFQYYREEENGRGNFPPRFSGLQFPNYSSELNVNALELDDSALYLCASSPWTGGLSPLHFGNGTRLTVT.

This chain connects TRBV9 to TRBJ2-1, with 8 bases lining up with TRBD1. Germline CDR1 is SGDLS and CDR2 is YYNGEE. V lost 0 bases to trimming and J lost 6 bases; unmatched junction nucleotides: 5. The CDR3 runs 15 residues. CDR3 loop: CASSVGDRYANEQFF. CDR3 in DNA: TGTGCCAGCAGCGTAGGGGACAGGTACGCCAATGAGCAGTTCTTC.

V usage is TRBV2 and J usage is TRBJ2-3, with 10 bases lining up with TRBD2. The germline V gene has CDR1 SNHLY and CDR2 FYNNEI. The CDR3 is 20 residues long. V lost 2 bases to trimming and J lost 2 bases; unmatched junction nucleotides: 16. CDR3 protein: CASSETPYLAGVTITDTQYF. The CDR3 DNA reads TGTGCCAGCAGTGAAACCCCTTATCTAGCGGGAGTTACTATCACAGATACGCAGTATTTT.

The chain employs TRBV30 and TRBJ1-4, with D perhaps matching TRBD1 (5 bases). This CDR3 region has 13 residues. Germline lookup yields CDR1 GTSNPN and CDR2 SVGIG (reference sequence). V was trimmed by 3 bases and J by 7 bases, leaving 12 bases between them. The CDR3 sequence is CAWRGEVVEKLFF. As DNA, the CDR3 is TGTGCCTGGAGGGGGGAGGTGGTTGAAAAACTGTTTTTT.

CDR3 region: CASSPLGGAHGYTF. CDR3 in DNA: TGCGCCAGCAGCCCCCTCGGAGGGGCCCATGGCTACACCTTC. The V call is TRBV5-1, the J call TRBJ1-2; possibly TRBD1 for D (5 bases). Germline CDR1 and CDR2: SGHRS and YFSETQ. V was pared by 4 bases and J by 6 bases, with 16 bases between. The CDR3 has 14 amino acids.

Notes on this clone: The sample contains more than one DNA sequence encoding this CDR3. The V and J genes are TRBV18 and TRBJ1-5; 7 bases are a match to TRBD1. The J segment lost 4 bases and the V segment lost 3 bases, leaving 0 bases of the junction unmatched. This CDR3 has 13 residues. Germline CDR1 reads KGHSH; CDR2 reads LQKENI. The CDR3 reads CASSPDRNQPQHF. The CDR3 nucleotides read TGTGCCAGCTCACCGGACAGGAATCAGCCCCAGCATTTT.

This rearrangement joins TRBV5-1 to TRBJ1-1, with 10 bases lining up with TRBD1. V lost 4 bases, J lost 1 base, and 13 bases stayed unmatched. The V gene's germline CDR1 is SGHRS and CDR2 YFSETQ. The CDR3 runs to 18 residues. The CDR3 bases are TGCGCCAGCAGCGGGTCCCCCGCGGGACAGGGGCCGAACACTGAAGCTTTCTTT. It yields the protein CASSGSPAGQGPNTEAFF.

A remark on this clone: The sample contains more than one DNA sequence encoding this CDR3. V usage is TRBV7-2 and J usage is TRBJ2-3; no firm D call. The V and J ends lost 6 bases and 3 bases respectively, with 10 bases between them. The CDR3 runs 13 residues. In germline, CDR1 is SGHTA, CDR2 FQGNSA. CDR3 nucleotides: TGTGCCAGCAGACGCCTTGGGACAGATACGCAGTATTTT. Its protein is CASRRLGTDTQYF. Variable domain in full (rest from reference TRBV7-2 and TRBJ2-3): GAGVSQSPSNKVTEKGKDVELRCDPISGHTALYWYRQSLGQGLEFLIYFQGNSAPDKSGLPSDRFSAERTGGSVSTLTIQRTQQEDSAVYLCASRRLGTDTQYFGPGTRLTVL.

V and J are TRBV5-6 and TRBJ2-2; possibly TRBD2 for D (5 bases). The CDR3 contains 15 residues. Trimming removed 4 bases from V and 4 bases from J, with 14 bases in between. Germline lookup yields CDR1 SGHDT and CDR2 YYEEEE. In DNA, the CDR3 is TGTGCCAGCAGCCCGGACGGAGGCGGCACCGGGGAGCTGTTTTTT. Its translation: CASSPDGGGTGELFF.

The gene calls are TRBV7-9 and TRBJ2-7, with 8 bases that match TRBD1. Trimming at V came to 6 bases and at J to 2 bases, leaving 12 bases not matched to a gene. Germline V lookup: CDR1 SEHNR, CDR2 FQNEAQ (reference sequence). The CDR3 spans 16 residues. CDR3 region: CASSFLDREFTYEQYF. DNA of the CDR3: TGTGCCAGCAGTTTCCTGGACAGGGAGTTTACCTACGAGCAGTACTTC.